This entry lists 30 T cell receptor beta chains sequenced from one sample in a study of shared clonotypes between healthy human individuals. Clones were read by immunoSEQ multiplex PCR, and TCRdb kept only the in-frame ones, dropping some. The table lists about 2.4 million clones, 93% of them singletons. The specimen was naive CD4+ T cells from PBMCs. As to subset: CD45RA+ positively selected. The receptors come from a man between 18 and 29 years old in good health. Some clones in this sample may be carry-over from other donors' samples.

The rearrangement links TRBV18 to TRBJ1-1; TRBD1 aligns across 10 bases. The germline CDR1 and CDR2 sequences are KGHSH and LQKENI. The CDR3 is made up of 14 amino acids. V gave up 0 bases and J gave up 8 bases; unmatched junction bases: 3. The CDR3 loop reads CASSPPGQGFEAFF. Written as DNA, the CDR3 is TGTGCCAGCTCACCACCGGGACAGGGGTTCGAAGCTTTCTTT. The full variable domain, completed using reference TRBV18 and TRBJ1-1, is NAGVMQNPRHLVRRRGQEARLRCSPMKGHSHVYWYRQLPEEGLKFMVYLQKENIIDESGMPKERFSAEFPKEGPSILRIQQVVRGDSAAYFCASSPPGQGFEAFFGQGTRLTVV.

The V gene is TRBV7-2, the J gene TRBJ2-1, with D hard to call. Germline V gene lookup returns CDR1 SGHTA and CDR2 FQGNSA. Trimming pared 1 base from V and 0 bases from J, leaving 10 bases between. The CDR3 sequence is 16 residues long. CDR3 amino acids: CASSLEWTVSYNEQFF. CDR3 DNA sequence: TGTGCCAGCAGCTTAGAGTGGACGGTCTCCTACAATGAGCAGTTCTTC.

As concerns this clone: This specimen includes other DNA sequences encoding the same CDR3. The chain links TRBV2 to TRBJ2-1; 12 positions match TRBD2. Germline V CDR1 and CDR2: SNHLY, FYNNEI. Germline trimming cut 7 bases from V and 7 bases from J; bases unmatched to any gene: 2. This CDR3 region has 13 residues. The CDR3 DNA follows: TGTGCCAGCAAGGGGACTAGCGGGAATGAGCAGTTCTTC. Encoded protein: CASKGTSGNEQFF.

This clone was seen only a few times. The chain employs TRBV4-1 and TRBJ1-1; D might be TRBD1 (5 bases). This CDR3 has 15 amino acids. CDR1 MGHRA and CDR2 YSYEKL come from the germline V gene. Trimming took off 5 bases at V and 1 base at J, with 14 bases between the two ends. CDR3 nucleotide sequence: TGCGCCAGCAGCGGCAGGGCGTCCCCGAACACTGAAGCTTTCTTT. This gives the protein CASSGRASPNTEAFF.

This clone was seen only once. The J gene is TRBJ2-1, the V gene TRBV2; 12 positions match TRBD2. This CDR3 comprises 15 residues. CDR1 is SNHLY and CDR2 is FYNNEI in the germline V gene. V trimming: 0 bases; J trimming: 7 bases; junction bases outside the gene matches: 1. For the CDR3, the DNA is TGTGCCAGCAGTGAAGCGGGACTAGCGGGTAATGAGCAGTTCTTC. This translates into CASSEAGLAGNEQFF. The variable domain in full, with the rest retrieved from reference TRBV2 and TRBJ2-1, is EPEVTQTPSHQVTQMGQEVILRCVPISNHLYFYWYRQILGQKVEFLVSFYNNEISEKSEIFDDQFSVERPDGSNFTLKIRSTKLEDSAMYFCASSEAGLAGNEQFFGPGTRLTVL.

The V call is TRBV7-6, the J call TRBJ2-1; 13 bases are shared with TRBD2. CDR3 length: 19 amino acids. Germline assignment: CDR1 SGHVS and CDR2 FNYEAQ. V lost 4 bases, J lost 0 bases, and 9 bases stayed unmatched. The CDR3 coding sequence is TGTGCCAGCAGCTATGCGGGACTAGCGGGAATTACCTCCTACAATGAGCAGTTCTTC. Its translation: CASSYAGLAGITSYNEQFF.

This sequence joins TRBV28 and TRBJ2-1, with 8 bases identical to TRBD1. V lost 6 bases, J lost 4 bases, and 8 bases stayed unmatched. The length of the CDR3 is 15 residues. From germline, CDR1 is MDHEN and CDR2 SYDVKM. The CDR3 DNA reads as TGTGCCAGCAGAGCTGCAGGGGGCTCGTACAATGAGCAGTTCTTC. Its protein product is CASRAAGGSYNEQFF.

J is TRBJ1-1 and V is TRBV6-5; TRBD1 agrees at 9 bases. The length of the CDR3 is 14 residues. Germline CDR1 is MNHEY and CDR2 is SVGAGI. J gave up 5 bases and V 11 bases, and 12 bases lay outside the gene matches. The CDR3 spells CAANRRTGDTEAFF. The CDR3 DNA sequence: TGTGCCGCGAACCGACGGACAGGGGATACTGAAGCTTTCTTT.

The rearrangement uses TRBV29-1 and TRBJ2-3; 14 bases align to TRBD2. With V trimmed by 7 bases and J by 6 bases, 6 bases remained unmatched. CDR1 and CDR2 from the germline V gene are SQVTM and ANQGSEA. The CDR3 extends over 14 amino acids. CDR3 coding DNA: TGCAGCGGTCGACTAGCGGGGGGGGCGGATACGCAGTATTTT. Protein: CSGRLAGGADTQYF.

The V and J genes are TRBV11-3 and TRBJ1-2, with TRBD1 identical over 7 bases. The germline CDR1 and CDR2 sequences are SGHNT and YENEEA. Trimming took 2 bases from V and 3 from J; bases not matched to a gene: 9. The CDR3 runs to 16 residues. CDR3 protein: CASSLPERDRYYGYTF. The CDR3 DNA reads TGTGCCAGCAGCTTACCCGAACGGGACAGATACTATGGCTACACCTTC.

The genes are TRBV27 and TRBJ1-1, with D possibly TRBD1 on 6 matching bases. This CDR3 contains 13 residues. V lost 3 bases, J lost 3 bases, and 8 bases lay in between. Per the germline V gene, CDR1 is MNHEY and CDR2 is SMNVEV (reference sequence). CDR3: CASSFRTDTEAFF. CDR3 nucleotides: TGTGCCAGCAGTTTTAGGACAGACACTGAAGCTTTCTTT.

This clone was seen only a few times. The chain employs TRBV7-9 and TRBJ1-4; a weak D match, TRBD1 (5 bases). The CDR3 covers 14 residues. Germline V gene data show CDR1 as SEHNR and CDR2 as FQNEAQ (reference sequence). Trimming left V 5 bases short and J 8 bases short, with 15 bases between. CDR3 sequence reads: CASSAQGFGEKLFF. The CDR3 coding sequence is TGTGCCAGCAGCGCCCAGGGTTTCGGGGAAAAACTGTTTTTT.

The chain is built from TRBV7-9 and TRBJ2-5; no firm D call. Germline V gene lookup returns CDR1 SEHNR and CDR2 FQNEAQ (reference sequence). The CDR3 totals 13 residues. The V end was cut by 3 bases, the J end by 5 bases, with 10 bases between. The CDR3: CASSFAVRETQYF. CDR3 nucleotides: TGTGCCAGCAGCTTCGCGGTCAGGGAGACCCAGTACTTC.

As to this clone: The sample contains more than one DNA sequence encoding this CDR3. V is TRBV19 and J is TRBJ2-1; D is perhaps TRBD1 (5 bases). The V end lost 1 base, the J end lost 3 bases, and 7 bases lay between the germline ends. The CDR3 is made up of 14 amino acids. Per germline, CDR1 LNHDA and CDR2 SQIVND (reference sequence). CDR3 amino acids: CASSIGGLYNEQFF. CDR3 nucleotide sequence: TGTGCCAGTAGTATAGGGGGCCTCTACAATGAGCAGTTCTTC.

Regarding this clone: Other DNA sequences within the sample encode an identical CDR3. The chain uses TRBV29-1 and TRBJ2-5; maybe TRBD1 (6 bases). Germline V CDR1 and CDR2: SQVTM, ANQGSEA. The CDR3 sequence is 12 residues long. Deletions cut 0 bases from V and 4 bases from J, with 6 bases between. Here the CDR3 DNA reads TGCAGCGTTGAAGAGACAGGAGAGACCCAGTACTTC. Encoded protein: CSVEETGETQYF.

The genes are TRBV18 and TRBJ1-2, with 10 positions matching TRBD1. The CDR3 has 18 residues. V lost 4 bases and J lost 4; bases outside the gene matches: 15. Per the germline V gene, CDR1 is KGHSH and CDR2 is LQKENI. CDR3 amino acids: CASSRVGQGGALSYGYTF. In DNA, the CDR3 is TGTGCCAGCTCACGGGTCGGACAGGGGGGAGCACTTAGCTATGGCTACACCTTC.

J is TRBJ1-6 and V is TRBV28; a weak D match, TRBD1 (5 bases). This CDR3 contains 16 residues. CDR1 and CDR2 from the germline V gene are MDHEN and SYDVKM. The V end lost 7 bases, the J end lost 1 base, and 14 bases lay between the germline ends. The CDR3 region has the DNA TGTGCCAGCACCTCAGGGCCCAGTTCCTATAATTCACCCCTCCACTTT. Its protein is CASTSGPSSYNSPLHF.

The chain has TRBV9 and TRBJ1-5, with 12 nucleotides matching TRBD1. Trimming at V came to 4 bases and at J to 7 bases, leaving 9 bases not matched to a gene. This CDR3 is built from 16 residues. CDR1 SGDLS and CDR2 YYNGEE come from the germline V gene. CDR3: CASSSGGTGGDQPQHF. The CDR3 nucleotides read TGTGCCAGCAGCTCAGGAGGGACAGGGGGCGACCAGCCCCAGCATTTT.

Details on this clone: In the same sample, other DNA sequences code for this CDR3. The chain combines TRBV9 with TRBJ1-3; D is uncertain. V lost 3 bases, J lost 0 bases, and 7 bases lay in between. The CDR3 contains 14 residues. From germline, CDR1 is SGDLS and CDR2 YYNGEE. CDR3 DNA: TGTGCCAGCAGCGGGGATAGCTCTGGAAACACCATATATTTT. It is translated as CASSGDSSGNTIYF.

The J gene is TRBJ2-1, the V gene TRBV5-4; D is uncertain. The germline gives CDR1 SGHNT, CDR2 YYREEE (reference sequence). The ends were cut back, 0 bases at V and 2 bases at J, with 12 bases in the middle. The CDR3 is 16 residues long. Here the CDR3 DNA reads TGTGCCAGCAGCTTGGCCAGCTCCTCAGCCTACAATGAGCAGTTCTTC. Translated: CASSLASSSAYNEQFF.

The CDR3 here is CASSQTGTATDTQYF. The CDR3 DNA reads TGTGCCAGCAGCCAAACCGGGACAGCCACAGATACGCAGTATTTT. The chain uses TRBV11-2 and TRBJ2-3, with 7 bases identical to TRBD1. The junction had 7 bases not matched to a gene; V was cut back by 5 bases and J by 2 bases. The CDR3 is 15 amino acids. Germline CDR1 SGHAT, CDR2 FQNNGV.

This chain connects TRBV7-2 to TRBJ2-7, with 7 bases that match TRBD2. The CDR3 sequence is 15 residues long. CDR1 and CDR2 from the germline V gene are SGHTA and FQGNSA. Trimming took 5 bases from V and 0 from J; bases not matched to a gene: 7. The CDR3: CASSAKAGNSYEQYF. The CDR3 bases are TGTGCCAGCAGCGCCAAAGCGGGAAACTCCTACGAGCAGTACTTC.

For this clone: Other DNA sequences within the sample encode an identical CDR3. This chain joins TRBV6-6 and TRBJ2-7; 9 nucleotides line up with TRBD1. The CDR3 sequence is 13 residues long. Losses at the gene ends were 6 bases for V and 3 bases for J; bases not matched to a gene: 3. Germline values: CDR1 MNHNY, CDR2 SVGAGI (reference sequence). The DNA of the CDR3 is TGTGCCAGCAGCCGACAGGGGGTCTACGAGCAGTACTTC. Its translation is CASSRQGVYEQYF.

The rearrangement links TRBV18 to TRBJ1-4; D unresolved. This CDR3 spans 15 amino acids. V gave up 6 bases and J gave up 4 bases, with 15 bases separating them. CDR1 and CDR2 (germline): KGHSH, LQKENI. CDR3 amino acids: CASSPPGGINEKLFF. DNA for the CDR3: TGTGCCAGCTCCCCCCCGGGAGGTATTAATGAAAAACTGTTTTTT.

The chain links TRBV19 to TRBJ1-2; D gene unclear. In germline, CDR1 is LNHDA, CDR2 SQIVND (reference sequence). The CDR3 loop spans 14 amino acids. V lost 6 bases and J 2 bases, leaving 13 bases between the germline ends. Written as DNA, the CDR3 is TGTGCCAGTAGACCCACGGTAGGCAACTATGGCTACACCTTC. Its protein product is CASRPTVGNYGYTF.

This clone has only one observation. In DNA form, the CDR3 reads TGTGCCAGCAGCCCCAGGGGGCGGCCCGAGCAGTACTTC. Encoded protein: CASSPRGRPEQYF. The chain joins TRBV4-2 to TRBJ2-7; 8 bases map to TRBD1. CDR1 is LGHNA and CDR2 is YNFKEQ in the germline V gene. V dropped 4 bases and J dropped 6; count of bases not matched to a gene: 5. CDR3 length equals 13 residues.

The CDR3 region is CASSLRTSGIRSSYNEQFF. The CDR3 DNA reads TGTGCCAGCAGCTTAAGGACTAGCGGGATCCGGAGCTCCTACAATGAGCAGTTCTTC. The genes are TRBV13 and TRBJ2-1, with TRBD2 identical over 12 bases. Trimming took 2 bases from V and 0 from J; bases not matched to a gene: 8. This CDR3 has 19 residues. Looked up from germline, CDR1 is PRHDT and CDR2 is FYEKMQ (reference sequence).

The rearrangement uses TRBV19 and TRBJ2-1; 11 positions agree with TRBD2. The CDR3 length is 16 residues. V dropped 4 bases and J dropped 9; count of bases not matched to a gene: 11. CDR1 and CDR2 from the germline V gene are LNHDA and SQIVND (reference sequence). The CDR3 is CASSTLTTSGMAEQFF. As DNA, the CDR3 is TGTGCCAGTAGTACCTTGACGACTAGCGGGATGGCTGAGCAGTTCTTC.

The rearrangement joins TRBV11-2 to TRBJ1-2, with D tentatively TRBD1 (5 bases). Trimming cost V 3 bases and J 4 bases, with 21 bases left between them. The CDR3 spans 17 residues. Looked up from germline, CDR1 is SGHAT and CDR2 is FQNNGV. DNA of the CDR3: TGTGCCAGCAGCTTCGGGGACCGTATCTCCCCCCTCTATGGCTACACCTTC. It yields the protein CASSFGDRISPLYGYTF.

V is TRBV10-3 and J is TRBJ1-1; 8 bases are a match to TRBD1. V was clipped by 4 bases and J by 8 bases; unmatched bases: 6. CDR3 length equals 13 residues. Per the germline V gene, CDR1 is ENHRY and CDR2 is SYGVKD. The CDR3 is CAISGTGNKEAFF. CDR3 DNA sequence: TGTGCCATCAGTGGGACAGGGAACAAGGAAGCTTTCTTT.